One and the same sample provided the 27 T cell receptor beta chains below, sequenced in a study of OX40 agonist ivuxolimab in advanced cancers. This table comes from immunoSEQ multiplex PCR, and its TCRdb copy is limited to in-frame clones, with some not included. The sample gives about 130,000 clones, 85% to 95% of which show up once; under 0.95% is in the top ten. Sequencing was performed on CD4+ or CD8+ T cells sorted from blood, taken in a trial of the OX40 agonist ivuxolimab. Receptors originate from an adult with an advanced solid tumor such as melanoma, head and neck, liver or kidney cancer.

V is TRBV5-8 and J is TRBJ2-7, with TRBD1 matching over 7 bases. CDR1 SGHTS and CDR2 YDEGEE come from the germline V gene. This CDR3 region has 16 residues. The J segment lost 7 bases and the V segment lost 2 bases, leaving 15 bases of the junction unmatched. The CDR3 coding sequence is TGTGCCAGCAGCTTACATAGGGACAGACCATTTACGGAGCAGTACTTC. It codes for CASSLHRDRPFTEQYF.

The chain has TRBV18 and TRBJ1-1; a weak D match, TRBD1 (5 bases). The germline V gene has CDR1 KGHSH and CDR2 LQKENI. Trimming cost V 5 bases and J 1 base, with 17 bases left between them. The CDR3 covers 16 residues. For the CDR3, the DNA is TGTGCCAGCTCAGCCACAGGTCCTGCTCCGAACACTGAAGCTTTCTTT. This translates into CASSATGPAPNTEAFF.

The V call is TRBV11-3, the J call TRBJ2-1; D remains unclear. The CDR3 length is 15 residues. Germline-derived CDR1 and CDR2 are SGHNT and YENEEA. The V and J ends lost 2 bases and 2 bases respectively, with 10 bases between them. CDR3 sequence: CASSLRSLTYNEQFF. DNA of the CDR3: TGTGCCAGCAGCTTAAGGTCGCTCACCTACAATGAGCAGTTCTTC. The variable domain in full, with the rest retrieved from reference TRBV11-3 and TRBJ2-1, is EAGVVQSPRYKIIEKKQPVAFWCNPISGHNTLYWYLQNLGQGPELLIRYENEEAVDDSQLPKDRFSAERLKGVDSTLKIQPAELGDSAVYLCASSLRSLTYNEQFFGPGTRLTVL.

V and J are TRBV6-5 and TRBJ2-3, with a weak D call TRBD1 (5 bases). The V gene lost 8 bases and the J gene lost 4 bases, with 19 bases spanning the gap. The CDR3 runs 15 residues. The germline V gene encodes CDR1 MNHEY and CDR2 SVGAGI. This chain's CDR3 is CASARQNRYADTQYF. CDR3 sequence (DNA): TGTGCCAGCGCCAGACAGAATCGGTACGCAGATACGCAGTATTTT.

The rearrangement uses TRBV9 and TRBJ2-5, with D unresolved. This CDR3 is built from 13 residues. Germline assignment: CDR1 SGDLS and CDR2 YYNGEE. V lost 0 bases and J 5 bases, leaving 8 bases between the germline ends. CDR3 protein: CASSVGPTETQYF. Written as DNA, the CDR3 is TGTGCCAGCAGCGTAGGGCCTACTGAGACCCAGTACTTC.

This clone has a single count. This chain uses TRBV2 with TRBJ1-5; D gene ambiguous. V was trimmed by 2 bases and J by 1 base, leaving 6 bases between them. Per the germline V gene, CDR1 is SNHLY and CDR2 is FYNNEI. CDR3 length: 14 amino acids. CDR3 region: CASSEWGSNQPQHF. CDR3 nucleotides: TGTGCCAGCAGTGAATGGGGAAGCAATCAGCCCCAGCATTTT.

This clone was seen only a few times. The DNA for the CDR3 is TGTGCCAGTAGTATCCAGCCCCAGCATTTT. It is translated as CASSIQPQHF. The V call is TRBV19, the J call TRBJ1-5; D not resolved. Between the trimmed V and J ends, which lost 3 bases and 7 bases, there was a span of 1 base. Looked up from germline, CDR1 is LNHDA and CDR2 is SQIVND (reference sequence). This CDR3 contains 10 residues.

The chain uses TRBV10-1 and TRBJ1-2; 9 positions agree with TRBD1. The CDR3 runs 15 residues. In germline, CDR1 is WNHNN, CDR2 SYGVQD (reference sequence). V trimming: 6 bases; J trimming: 4 bases; junction bases outside the gene matches: 9. In DNA form, the CDR3 reads TGCGCCAGCAGACCCGGACAGGGGCTTTGCTATGGCTACACCTTC. It encodes CASRPGQGLCYGYTF.

This clone was seen a handful of times. The rearrangement joins TRBV19 to TRBJ1-5; D is possibly TRBD1 (5 bases). Looked up from germline, CDR1 is LNHDA and CDR2 is SQIVND (reference sequence). V dropped 7 bases and J dropped 4 bases, with 14 bases sitting between them. This CDR3 contains 14 residues. The CDR3 nucleotides read TGTGCCAGTACTCCCCAGGGTCGGAATCAGCCCCAGCATTTT. Amino acids: CASTPQGRNQPQHF. The full variable domain, rest sourced from reference TRBV19 and TRBJ1-5, is DGGITQSPKYLFRKEGQNVTLSCEQNLNHDAMYWYRQDPGQGLRLIYYSQIVNDFQKGDIAEGYSVSREKKESFPLTVTSAQKNPTAFYLCASTPQGRNQPQHFGDGTRLSIL.

V usage is TRBV7-9 and J usage is TRBJ1-1; D perhaps matches TRBD1 (6 bases). Germline V CDR1 and CDR2: SEHNR, FQNEAQ (reference sequence). V was shortened by 1 base and J by 5 bases, with 14 bases between the two germline ends. This CDR3 comprises 15 residues. In nucleotides, the CDR3 is TGTGCCAGCAGCTTAGTGGAGGGGGGTTTGACTGAAGCTTTCTTT. As protein: CASSLVEGGLTEAFF.

This sequence joins TRBV9 and TRBJ1-5; D may be TRBD1 (6 bases). V dropped 4 bases and J dropped 6 bases, with 14 bases sitting between them. Per germline, CDR1 SGDLS and CDR2 YYNGEE. The CDR3 totals 14 residues. The CDR3 is CASSKQGVLQPQHF. In DNA, the CDR3 is TGTGCCAGCAGCAAACAGGGCGTACTTCAGCCCCAGCATTTT. Variable domain in full (rest from reference TRBV9 and TRBJ1-5): DSGVTQTPKHLITATGQRVTLRCSPRSGDLSVYWYQQSLDQGLQFLIQYYNGEERAKGNILERFSAQQFPDLHSELNLSSLELGDSALYFCASSKQGVLQPQHFGDGTRLSIL.

The genes are TRBV27 and TRBJ2-1, with D possibly being TRBD1 or TRBD2 (5 bases each). CDR1 is MNHEY, CDR2 SMNVEV, per germline (reference sequence). V was shortened by 7 bases and J by 3 bases, with 16 bases between the two germline ends. This CDR3 has 15 amino acids. The CDR3 sequence: CASKGLARDYNEQFF. The CDR3, as DNA: TGTGCCAGCAAAGGCCTAGCCAGGGACTACAATGAGCAGTTCTTC.

The chain links TRBV2 to TRBJ2-2, with a possible D match to TRBD1 (5 bases). The CDR3 extends over 15 amino acids. V lost 6 bases to trimming and J lost 0 bases, with 11 bases between them. From germline, CDR1 is SNHLY and CDR2 FYNNEI. CDR3 loop: CASRALTANTGELFF. CDR3 sequence (DNA): TGTGCCAGCAGGGCCCTGACAGCGAACACCGGGGAGCTGTTTTTT.

The chain recombines TRBV19 with TRBJ1-5; 10 bases are shared with TRBD1. The CDR3 loop spans 16 amino acids. Germline trimming cut 4 bases from V and 7 bases from J; bases unmatched to any gene: 10. Germline CDR1 LNHDA, CDR2 SQIVND (reference sequence). As DNA, the CDR3 is TGTGCCAGTAGTACAGGGACAGGGGCCGCAGGGCAGCCCCAGCATTTT. It yields the protein CASSTGTGAAGQPQHF.

The rearrangement uses TRBV5-4 and TRBJ2-5; D is possibly TRBD1 (6 bases). CDR1 is SGHNT and CDR2 is YYREEE in the germline V gene (reference sequence). CDR3 length: 14 amino acids. V was clipped by 0 bases and J by 4 bases, with 10 bases between them. As DNA, the CDR3 is TGTGCCAGCAGCTTGGAGGGGACACGAGAGACCCAGTACTTC. This encodes CASSLEGTRETQYF.

The V gene is TRBV6-5, the J gene TRBJ1-2; 8 bases are shared with TRBD1. Germline V gives CDR1 MNHEY, CDR2 SVGAGI. The CDR3 length is 13 residues. V shed 2 bases and J 4 bases; nucleotides not matched to a gene: 0. CDR3 loop: CASSYDRGYGYTF. The CDR3 DNA sequence: TGTGCCAGCAGTTACGACAGGGGCTATGGCTACACCTTC.

V is TRBV28 and J is TRBJ1-3, with D perhaps matching TRBD1 (6 bases). V was pared by 7 bases and J by 0 bases, with 22 bases between. There are 18 residues in the CDR3. Germline CDR1 is MDHEN and CDR2 is SYDVKM. The CDR3 spells CASNDWVRGPTSGNTIYF. The CDR3 nucleotides read TGTGCCAGCAATGATTGGGTGCGGGGGCCAACCTCTGGAAACACCATATATTTT.

The chain employs TRBV7-9 and TRBJ2-7; D is perhaps TRBD1 or TRBD2 (5 bases each). Germline CDR1 reads SEHNR; CDR2 reads FQNEAQ (reference sequence). This CDR3 is built from 15 residues. V dropped 3 bases and J dropped 9 bases, with 21 bases sitting between them. CDR3 coding DNA: TGTGCCAGCAGCTTGTATTATCCGGGACCCGGGGTGCAGTACTTC. The encoded protein is CASSLYYPGPGVQYF.

J is TRBJ2-1 and V is TRBV19; 8 bases are shared with TRBD2. This CDR3 has 16 amino acids. Losses at the gene ends were 7 bases for V and 0 bases for J; bases not matched to a gene: 8. Germline V gene lookup returns CDR1 LNHDA and CDR2 SQIVND (reference sequence). Written as DNA, the CDR3 is TGTGCCAGTACGGTGAACAGCGGGGGCTCCTACAATGAGCAGTTCTTC. Translated: CASTVNSGGSYNEQFF.

The V and J genes are TRBV7-8 and TRBJ1-3, with 7 bases fitting TRBD1. V shed 5 bases and J 0 bases; nucleotides not matched to a gene: 10. CDR1 and CDR2 (germline): SGHVS, FQNEAQ. The CDR3 consists of 17 residues. This chain's CDR3 is CASSPNRGTISGNTIYF. The CDR3 region has the DNA TGTGCCAGCAGCCCCAACAGGGGAACGATCTCTGGAAACACCATATATTTT.

This sequence joins TRBV5-4 and TRBJ2-1; a possible D gene is TRBD2 (6 bases). Germline V gives CDR1 SGHNT, CDR2 YYREEE (reference sequence). V was clipped by 0 bases and J by 6 bases, with 16 bases between them. The CDR3 totals 16 residues. The CDR3, as DNA: TGTGCCAGCAGCTTGGCAGGGAGGACAAAGCCCAATGAGCAGTTCTTC. It specifies CASSLAGRTKPNEQFF.

DNA for the CDR3: TGTGCTAGTGGTTTGGGGGACTCCCAAGAGACCCAGTACTTC. Its protein product is CASGLGDSQETQYF. The rearrangement links TRBV12-5 to TRBJ2-5; D is possibly TRBD2 (6 bases). Germline V gives CDR1 LGHNT, CDR2 FRNRAP. Trimming cost V 1 base and J 1 base, with 7 bases left between them. The CDR3 spans 14 residues.

The chain has TRBV6-4 and TRBJ2-1; TRBD2 matches at 11 bases. CDR3 length equals 15 residues. Germline CDR1 reads MRHNA; CDR2 reads SNTAGT. After removal of 6 bases from V and 3 bases from J, the junction contained 4 bases not matched to a gene. The CDR3: CASSAGTSGYNEQFF. CDR3 bases: TGTGCCAGCAGCGCCGGGACTAGCGGCTACAATGAGCAGTTCTTC.

The chain couples TRBV9 to TRBJ2-1, with 9 bases matching TRBD2. This CDR3 contains 15 residues. Looked up from germline, CDR1 is SGDLS and CDR2 is YYNGEE. V lost 1 base and J lost 5; bases outside the gene matches: 4. The CDR3: CASSVRTSDNNEQFF. In DNA, the CDR3 is TGTGCCAGCAGCGTAAGGACTAGCGATAACAATGAGCAGTTCTTC.

The V gene is TRBV28, the J gene TRBJ2-7; no definite D call. V was pared by 8 bases and J by 1 base, with 21 bases between. Germline CDR1 and CDR2: MDHEN and SYDVKM. CDR3 size: 16 residues. DNA for the CDR3: TGTGCCAGCCGTTCTCCCACAGATCCCGCTTCCTACGAGCAGTACTTC. It yields the protein CASRSPTDPASYEQYF.

The sample holds a few counts of this clone. This chain joins TRBV28 and TRBJ1-2; weak D call: TRBD1 (5 bases). The CDR3 consists of 12 residues. Trimming cost V 8 bases and J 2 bases, with 9 bases left between them. Looked up from germline, CDR1 is MDHEN and CDR2 is SYDVKM. The CDR3, as DNA: TGTGCCAGCCTACAGGTCAACTATGGCTACACCTTC. Translated: CASLQVNYGYTF.

The genes are TRBV28 and TRBJ1-3; TRBD1 aligns across 7 bases. The CDR3 sequence is 18 residues long. From germline, CDR1 is MDHEN and CDR2 SYDVKM. V dropped 3 bases and J dropped 3; count of bases not matched to a gene: 14. For the CDR3, the DNA is TGTGCCAGCAGTTTGAGAATGCCGGGACAGAAAATTGGAAACACCATATATTTT. Amino acid sequence: CASSLRMPGQKIGNTIYF.